This TCR beta chain was obtained from a study of cytomegalovirus exposure and HLA in healthy donors. V was pared by 2 bases and J by 5 bases, with 9 bases between. Germline V CDR1 and CDR2: KGHSH, LQKENI. The CDR3 contains 13 residues. A multiplex PCR was run with 60 Vbeta primers and 13 Jbeta primers. The repertoire was sequenced with immunoSEQ multiplex PCR; TCRdb's copy has only in-frame clones and lacks some. The sample records around 200,000 clones, 77% being singletons. This TCR was recovered from a woman in her sixties or seventies in good health and CMV-seropositive. V usage is TRBV18 and J usage is TRBJ1-1; D is unclear. Sequencing used PBMCs. The CDR3 sequence: CASSPGWSTEAFF. The DNA for the CDR3 is TGTGCCAGCTCACCAGGGTGGAGTACTGAAGCTTTCTTT.